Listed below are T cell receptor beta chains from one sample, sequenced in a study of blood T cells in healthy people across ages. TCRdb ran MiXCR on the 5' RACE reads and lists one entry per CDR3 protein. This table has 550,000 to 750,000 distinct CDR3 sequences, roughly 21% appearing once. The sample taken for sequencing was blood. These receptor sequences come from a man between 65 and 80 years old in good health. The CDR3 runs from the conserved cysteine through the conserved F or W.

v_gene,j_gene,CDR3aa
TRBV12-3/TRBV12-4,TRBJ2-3,CASSRDRTDAQYF
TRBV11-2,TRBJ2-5,CASSLYGQGWQETQYF
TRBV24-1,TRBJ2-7,CATTRDREYEQYF
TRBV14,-,CASSPRTGSNEQFF
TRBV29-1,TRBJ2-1,CSVKGQGIYNEQFF
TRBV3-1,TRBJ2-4,CASSQGGGWYKNIQYF
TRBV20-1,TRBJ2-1,CSARDSANNNEQFF
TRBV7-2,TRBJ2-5,CASSSKGQGKETQYF
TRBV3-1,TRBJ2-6,CASRFSSGANVLTF
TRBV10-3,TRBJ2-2,CAISESGRSNTGELFF
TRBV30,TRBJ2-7,CAWVRQGGYEQYF
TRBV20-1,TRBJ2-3,CSPTFDGRGGDTQYF
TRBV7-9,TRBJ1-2,CASSLGSDRAGYTF
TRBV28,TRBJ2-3,CASSFSISGLASTDTQYF
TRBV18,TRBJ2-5,CASSPPFEETQYF
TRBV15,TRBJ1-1,CATSPRDRGIGTEAFF